This T cell receptor (beta chain) originates from a study of preoperative IRX-2 immunotherapy in early breast cancer (dated by TCRdb to between 2019 and 2020). Points on this clone: It has no known antigen specificity. There are no base qualities to consult, and no much larger clone falls within one base.

Sample treatment or condition, as interpreted from the label and publication: preoperative locoregional IRX-2 cytokine immunotherapy. The samples were obtained from a phase Ib study that tested preoperative, locoregional IRX-2 cytokine immunotherapy designed to prime immune responses. Donors were patients with early-stage breast cancer who received IRX-2 before surgery. V was cut back by 1 base and J by 3 bases, leaving a gap of 3 bases between them. The CDR3 contains 12 residues, cysteine and phenylalanine counted. The read is trimmed to its CDR3 DNA, 36 bases read in frame from base 1. The germline V gene specifies SGHDN as CDR1 and FVKESK as CDR2. The library was obtained by the immunoSEQ multiplex PCR assay. Imported from immuneACCESS, the table was reduced by TCRdb to in-frame sequences with V and J called. These copies leave out some clones; in studies compared against another copy, an unresolved V gene accounts for under half, and the cause of the remainder is not known. The sample table contains tens of thousands of clones; only one count was recorded for around 82% of them. The ten top clones hold over 1.3% of the sample.

The source of this sequence is a human donor with breast cancer. The starting material was lymph node tissue, obtained after IRX-2 immunotherapy. The chain couples TRBV14 to TRBJ1-2, with no confident D gene call. The CDR3 protein: CASSQAYYGYTF. The nucleotides read TGTGCCAGCAGCCAAGCATACTATGGCTACACCTTC.